The entry that follows covers one T cell receptor beta chain sequence. Its specificity is unknown. The sample originates from a study of T cell responses to AZD1222 COVID-19 vaccine. On the study more broadly: Pooled together were second doses at about 4 or about 12 weeks. Study observations and caveats: Unmutated variant regions reportedly attract nearly half of all spike-specific TCRs. Mostly white British, mostly female donors; authors suggested clonal diversity may be underestimated. The breadth and depth of Spike-specific TCRs increased once two AZD1222 doses had been given.

The CDR3 loop spans 12 amino acids. The V and J ends lost 5 bases and 3 bases respectively, with 8 bases between them. Repertoires were generated with immunoSEQ multiplex PCR, while TCRdb's copy carries only in-frame clones and drops some. This sample has about 150,000 clones; 90% occur once, and the top ten carry 2.5% to 3.5%. The specimen comprised peripheral blood, sampled on day 0 of AZD1222 vaccination. The chain carries TRBV12-3 or TRBV12-4 and TRBJ2-7, with unresolved D. The receptor was isolated from an adult in good health. Here the CDR3 DNA reads TGTGCCAGCAGTAGTGAGTTCTACGAGCAGTACTTC. Translation: CASSSEFYEQYF.